Included here is one TCR beta chain sequence, with context. The antigen remains undetermined. Use of 60 Vbeta and 13 Jbeta primers characterized the PCR. This table comes from immunoSEQ multiplex PCR, and its TCRdb copy is limited to in-frame clones, with some not included. The sample lists 85,000 to 100,000 clones, 64% occurring once. This record comes from a study of cytomegalovirus exposure and HLA in healthy donors. Regarding the study as a whole: Previously analyzed data showed that most TCR beta V segments were productive at a frequency of about 87% or about 30%. Researchers counted 180 or so TCR beta chains as cytomegalovirus-associated.

CDR1 is MNHEY and CDR2 is SVGAGI in the germline V gene. The CDR3 totals 13 residues. The ends were cut back, 7 bases at V and 3 bases at J, with 13 bases in the middle. Sequenced material: PBMCs. The chain employs TRBV6-5 and TRBJ2-7; tentatively, D is TRBD1 (6 bases). The TCR originated in a human donor in good health. Here the CDR3 reads CASTRGTGYEQYF. The CDR3 nucleotides read TGTGCCAGCACCAGGGGTACAGGCTACGAGCAGTACTTC.